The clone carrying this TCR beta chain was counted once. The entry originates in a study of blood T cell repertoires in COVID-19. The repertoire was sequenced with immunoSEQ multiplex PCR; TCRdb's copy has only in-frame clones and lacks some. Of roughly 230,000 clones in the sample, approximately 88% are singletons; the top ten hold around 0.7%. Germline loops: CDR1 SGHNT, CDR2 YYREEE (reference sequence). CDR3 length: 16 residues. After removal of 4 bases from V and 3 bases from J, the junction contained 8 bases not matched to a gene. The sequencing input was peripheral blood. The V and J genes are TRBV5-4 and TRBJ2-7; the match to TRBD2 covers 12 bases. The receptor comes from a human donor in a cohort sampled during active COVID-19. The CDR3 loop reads CASSGRGLAGRYEQYF. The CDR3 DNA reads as TGTGCCAGCAGCGGACGGGGACTAGCGGGCCGCTACGAGCAGTACTTC.